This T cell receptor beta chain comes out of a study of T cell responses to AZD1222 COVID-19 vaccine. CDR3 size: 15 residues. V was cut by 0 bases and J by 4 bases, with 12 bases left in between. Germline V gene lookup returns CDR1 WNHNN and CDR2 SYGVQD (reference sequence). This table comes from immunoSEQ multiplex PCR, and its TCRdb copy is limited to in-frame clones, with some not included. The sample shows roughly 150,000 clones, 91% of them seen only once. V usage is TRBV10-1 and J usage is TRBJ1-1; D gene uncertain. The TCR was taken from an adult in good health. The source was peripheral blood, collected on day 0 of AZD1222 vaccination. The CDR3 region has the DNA TGCGCCAGCAGTGAGTCGACCGGGATTGGCACTGAAGCTTTCTTT. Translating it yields CASSESTGIGTEAFF.